The 23 T cell receptor beta chains below were found in one sample sequenced in a study of tumor and adjacent non-tumor tissue in lung cancer. This sample's RNA came from whole unsorted tissue. Three rounds of nested PCR, following a modified ARM-PCR protocol, produced the TCRbeta library. TCRdb ran MiXCR on the multiplex PCR reads and lists one entry per CDR3 protein. The sample contains approximately 76,000 distinct CDR3 sequences, around 65% of which appear only once. The specimen sequenced was lung tumor tissue. The receptors derive from a woman between 70 and 85 years old with non-small cell lung cancer.

The rearrangement links TRBV4-2 to TRBJ2-7; D is possibly TRBD2 (6 bases). The CDR3 runs 22 residues. V lost 1 base and J 0 bases, leaving 31 bases between the germline ends. Looked up from germline, CDR1 is LGHNA and CDR2 is YNFKEQ. CDR3 residues: CASSQVFIRILAALPSSYEQYF. As DNA, the CDR3 is TGTGCCAGCAGCCAAGTTTTCATCAGAATACTAGCTGCATTACCGAGCTCCTACGAGCAGTACTTC.

Remarks on this clonotype: A much bigger clone sits one base away, suggesting this may be a read error. This chain uses TRBV28 with TRBJ1-1; 7 bases are shared with TRBD1. J gave up 4 bases and V 4 bases, and 9 bases lay outside the gene matches. Germline CDR1 is MDHEN and CDR2 is SYDVKM. CDR3 length: 15 residues. The CDR3 loop is CASSSGEGAITEAFF. CDR3 DNA sequence: TGTGCCAGCAGTTCAGGAGAGGGGGCGATCACTGAAGCTTTCTTT.

This rearrangement joins TRBV4-2 to TRBJ2-2, with TRBD2 matching over 13 bases. Trimming at V came to 0 bases and at J to 9 bases, leaving 7 bases not matched to a gene. Per germline, CDR1 LGHNA and CDR2 YNFKEQ. The CDR3 has 17 residues. CDR3 DNA sequence: TGTGCCAGCAGCCAAGAAGGGACTAGCGGGACTTCCCGGGAGCTGTTTTTT. Translated, it gives CASSQEGTSGTSRELFF.

The chain employs TRBV12-3 or TRBV12-4 and TRBJ1-4; maybe TRBD1 (5 bases). Trimming removed 8 bases from V and 5 bases from J, with 15 bases in between. The CDR3 runs to 14 residues. The DNA for the CDR3 is TGTGCCAGCGGTGCCGACAGAGCAAATGAAAAACTGTTTTTT. It translates to CASGADRANEKLFF.

Turning to this clonotype: The CDR3 does not close with the conserved phenylalanine or tryptophan, likely indicating a read error. V and J are TRBV29-1 and TRBJ2-1, with D possibly TRBD2 on 6 matching bases. The CDR3 is 12 amino acids. The germline CDR1 and CDR2 sequences are SQVTM and ANQGSEA. Trimming removed 7 bases from V and 8 bases from J, with 15 bases in between. The CDR3, as DNA: TGCAGCGGAGATCGGGGGTATTATGAGCAGTTCTTA. This gives the protein CSGDRGYYEQFL.

This clonotype was picked up many times. The chain uses TRBV6-5 and TRBJ1-1, with D unresolved. The germline CDR1 and CDR2 sequences are MNHEY and SVGAGI. V lost 0 bases to trimming and J lost 7 bases, with 6 bases between them. The CDR3 consists of 12 residues. CDR3 nucleotides: TGTGCCAGCAGTTACTCGGAGGGTGAAGCTTTCTTT. Its translation: CASSYSEGEAFF.

This clonotype was counted a few times. This could be a read error, since a much larger clone is one nucleotide away. The V gene is TRBV10-3, the J gene TRBJ2-3; perhaps D is TRBD1 or TRBD2 (5 bases each). This CDR3 region has 16 residues. CDR1 ENHRY and CDR2 SYGVKD come from the germline V gene. V was pared by 8 bases and J by 2 bases, with 20 bases between. In nucleotides, the CDR3 is TGTGCCATCGGACGACAATCCGGGACGGTCACAGATACGCAGTATTTT. It yields the protein CAIGRQSGTVTDTQYF.

In regard to this clonotype: A much larger clonotype is one base distant, so this may be a read error. This chain uses TRBV20-1 with TRBJ2-1; a possible D gene is TRBD2 (6 bases). The CDR3 is 13 residues long. Germline-derived CDR1 and CDR2 are DFQATT and SNEGSKA (reference sequence). The germline V and J ends were trimmed by 6 bases and 7 bases, with 16 bases remaining between them. Here the CDR3 reads CSALPETRNEQFF. The CDR3 bases are TGCAGTGCCCTTCCCGAGACTAGAAATGAGCAGTTCTTC.

This clonotype was seen only once. The V call is TRBV6-5, the J call TRBJ1-1, with D possibly TRBD1 on 5 matching bases. This CDR3 is 16 amino acids long. Germline loops: CDR1 MNHEY, CDR2 SVGAGI. Trimming pared 0 bases from V and 7 bases from J, leaving 18 bases between. The CDR3 reads CASSYSATGGGNEAFF. CDR3 nucleotides: TGTGCCAGCAGTTACTCTGCCACAGGAGGCGGCAATGAAGCTTTCTTT.

On this clonotype: One base away lies a much larger clone, so this may be a sequencing read error. The CDR3 region has the DNA TGTGCCAGCGGACTGACCTGGACAGGTTTAGATACGCAGTATTTT. It encodes CASGLTWTGLDTQYF. V gene TRBV6-5 combines with J gene TRBJ2-3; 7 bases map to TRBD1. V lost 8 bases to trimming and J lost 5 bases; unmatched junction nucleotides: 13. Germline V CDR1 and CDR2: MNHEY, SVGAGI. CDR3 length: 15 amino acids.

As for this clonotype: The junction departs from germline at one end; a sequencing error may be responsible. The J gene is TRBJ1-4, the V gene TRBV20-1; D unclear. The CDR3 covers 15 residues. Germline V gene data show CDR1 as DFQATT and CDR2 as SNEGSKA (reference sequence). In DNA form, the CDR3 reads TGCAGTGCAACGTCGGGCCCCGAGGCCAATGAAAAACAGTTTTTT. This encodes CSATSGPEANEKQFF.

As for this clonotype: One end of the junction varies from germline; a read error may be responsible. The chain carries TRBV10-3 and TRBJ2-1; D gene unclear. The CDR3 has 15 amino acids. Per the germline V gene, CDR1 is ENHRY and CDR2 is SYGVKD. Here the CDR3 DNA reads TGTGCCATCAGTGAGATGTACAACTCCTACAATGAGCAGTTCTTT. As protein: CAISEMYNSYNEQFF.

On this clonotype itself: With a much larger clone just one base away, this may be a read error. The chain has TRBV24-1 and TRBJ2-1, with 10 bases lining up with TRBD2. CDR3 length: 15 residues. J gave up 8 bases and V 5 bases, and 8 bases lay outside the gene matches. Germline V gene sequence: CDR1 KGHDR, CDR2 SFDVKD. CDR3 residues: CATSGASGSSDEQFF. The CDR3 coding sequence is TGTGCCACCAGTGGGGCTAGCGGGAGTAGTGATGAGCAGTTCTTC.

As regards this clonotype: At one boundary the junction diverges from the germline segment, which might be a read error. The J gene is TRBJ2-2, the V gene TRBV6-5, with 8 bases matching TRBD1. From germline, CDR1 is MNHEY and CDR2 SVGAGI. This CDR3 spans 16 amino acids. CDR3 nucleotide sequence: TGCGCCAGCAGCCGAGGACAGGGAGTCTCCACGGTGGAGCTGTTTTTT. Translated, it gives CASSRGQGVSTVELFF.

With respect to this clonotype: A junction boundary mismatches the germline segment, possibly from a read error. J is TRBJ2-1 and V is TRBV6-1; D uncertain. Germline V gene sequence: CDR1 MNHNS, CDR2 SASEGT. There are 12 residues in the CDR3. The CDR3 spells CTSHDGYNEQFF. CDR3 nucleotides: TGTACCAGTCATGACGGGTACAATGAGCAATTCTTC.

As concerns this clonotype: No conserved phenylalanine or tryptophan ends this CDR3, so it is likely a read error. This chain connects TRBV11-3 to TRBJ2-3; tentatively, D is TRBD1 or TRBD2 (5 bases each). The V gene's germline CDR1 is SGHNT and CDR2 YENEEA. The V end was cut by 0 bases, the J end by 4 bases, with 11 bases between. The CDR3 runs to 15 residues. CDR3 sequence: CASSLDGGHPDTQYL. Here the CDR3 DNA reads TGTGCCAGCAGCTTAGATGGGGGTCACCCAGATACGCAGTATTTA.

As for this clonotype: Given the absence of the conserved phenylalanine or tryptophan at the CDR3 end, a read error is likely. This sequence joins TRBV28 and TRBJ2-5, with D tentatively TRBD2 (6 bases). Germline CDR1 is MDHEN and CDR2 is SYDVKM. This CDR3 region has 15 residues. In nucleotides, the CDR3 is TGTGCCAGCATCCCGGGACTCGACTTCCAAGAGATCCAGTACATC. Protein product: CASIPGLDFQEIQYI.

About this clonotype: Its ends do not fully match the called genes, so a read error is possible. The CDR3 is CAGSDFYEQYF. In DNA, the CDR3 is TGTGCCGGCAGTGATTTCTACGAGCAGTATTTC. This sequence joins TRBV6-1 and TRBJ2-7; D call uncertain. Germline CDR1 MNHNS, CDR2 SASEGT. The length of the CDR3 is 11 residues.

The count of this clonotype is one. No conserved phenylalanine or tryptophan is present at the end of the CDR3, so a read error is the likely explanation. J is TRBJ2-3 and V is TRBV29-1; D is ambiguous. CDR3 length equals 13 residues. V was trimmed by 3 bases and J by 6 bases, leaving 13 bases between them. Per germline, CDR1 SQVTM and CDR2 ANQGSEA. This CDR3 reads CSVDEAYTDTQYY. DNA of the CDR3: TGCAGCGTTGATGAAGCGTACACGGATACGCAGTATTAT.

In its sample, this clonotype was seen a few times. Mismatch with germline at one junction end may stem from a read error. V gene TRBV29-1 combines with J gene TRBJ2-3; 8 bases agree with TRBD2. This CDR3 has 13 residues. The germline gives CDR1 SQVTM, CDR2 ANQGSEA. The CDR3, as DNA: TGCAGCGTGGCGCGGGAGGTTTTAGATGCGCAGTATTTT. This sequence encodes CSVAREVLDAQYF.

The table lists this clonotype with a few counts. V and J are TRBV15 and TRBJ2-1, with TRBD2 identical over 8 bases. CDR1 is LNHNV and CDR2 is YYDKDF in the germline V gene (reference sequence). CDR3 size: 15 residues. J gave up 2 bases and V 6 bases, and 6 bases lay outside the gene matches. The chain's CDR3 is CATSSGEPAYNEQFF. The CDR3 nucleotides are TGTGCCACCAGTAGCGGGGAGCCGGCCTACAATGAGCAGTTCTTC.

This clonotype was detected once. Given a much more abundant clone one base away, this may be a read error. This sequence joins TRBV5-1 and TRBJ1-2, with 8 bases fitting TRBD1. Per the germline V gene, CDR1 is SGHRS and CDR2 is YFSETQ. The CDR3 extends over 16 amino acids. The CDR3 region has the DNA TGCGCCAGCAGCCCCCGGGGGCAGGGGGCGGCCTATGACTACACCTTC. Its translation is CASSPRGQGAAYDYTF.

About this clonotype: This clone may be a read error of a much larger clone one base away. CDR3 sequence reads: CAIGVGLADTEAFF. The CDR3 region has the DNA TGTGCCATTGGGGTGGGCCTGGCTGACACTGAAGCTTTCTTT. This chain links TRBV28 with TRBJ1-1; D uncertain. Germline V CDR1 and CDR2: MDHEN, SYDVKM. CDR3 length: 14 residues. Trimming shortened V by 10 bases and J by 3 bases, and 18 bases separated the two germline ends.